This entry lists 23 T cell receptor beta chains sequenced from one sample in a study of CD8+ T cells in alopecia areata. After isolation, RNA underwent reverse transcription to generate cDNA as the sequencing template. Assay used: immunoSEQ multiplex PCR; TCRdb lists only in-frame clones, some missing. The repertoire shows roughly 120,000 clones, none seen only once; the top ten take 15% to 20%. The sequenced sample was lesional skin. All receptors derive from a C3H/HeJ mouse with alopecia areata. The strain's MHC: H2-k.

This clone was picked up a small number of times. Gene names and germline refer to mouse. Incomplete CDR3 DNA: TGTGCCAGCAGTGATGAGGACAGGGGGCTTTACACA. This translates into CASSDEDRGLYT. Given in full, the CDR3 is CASSDEDRGLYTEVFF. The chain uses TRBV13-3 and TRBJ1-1; TRBD1 agrees at 11 bases. The CDR3 extends 4 residues past the end of the read, so its final part is completed from the germline J gene. The CDR3 has 16 amino acids. The V segment lost 0 bases and the J segment 3 bases; nucleotides outside the gene matches: 4. CDR1 is NNHDY, CDR2 SYVADS, per germline.

This clone has at least ten counts. Gene names denote mouse genes. The missing CDR3 end, 4 residues past where the read stops, is filled in from the germline J gene. The V gene is TRBV13-3, the J gene TRBJ2-1; TRBD2 aligns across 13 bases. The CDR3 spans 15 residues. CDR1 is NNHDY, CDR2 SYVADS, per germline. V shed 5 bases and J 5 bases; nucleotides not matched to a gene: 4. The CDR3 sequence is CASRDWGGANAEQFF. The sequenced CDR3 bases are TGTGCCAGCAGGGACTGGGGGGGCGCGAATGCT.

There are a few counts of this clone. Gene names and germline match the mouse. The read falls 4 residues short of the CDR3 end, and the missing part is taken from the germline J gene. The chain links TRBV19 to TRBJ2-7; 9 bases map to TRBD1. From germline, CDR1 is FNHDT and CDR2 SITEND (reference sequence). The CDR3 runs to 15 residues. The CDR3 bases that were read are TGTGCCAGCAGTAGTCGCGGGACAGGGAAATAT. This translates into CASSSRGTGKY. The CDR3 as a whole reads CASSSRGTGKYEQYF.

This clone was found a few times. Gene labels here are mouse ones. From the germline J gene comes the end of the CDR3, since the read stops 4 residues before it. The V and J genes are TRBV1 and TRBJ2-5; 8 positions agree with TRBD2. This CDR3 has 14 residues. The germline V gene has CDR1 NSQYPW and CDR2 LRSPGD (reference sequence). The CDR3 here is CTCSAGLEEDTQYF. The covered CDR3 bases are TGCACCTGCAGTGCGGGACTGGAGGAGGAC. Full variable domain (outside the CDR3, taken from reference TRBV1 and TRBJ2-5): VTLLEQNPRWRLVPRGQAVNLRCILKNSQYPWMSWYQQDLQKQLQWLFTLRSPGDKEVKSLPGADYLATRVTDTELRLQVANMSQGRTLYCTCSAGLEEDTQYFGPGTRLLVL.

In its sample, this clone was seen a few times. These gene names are mouse names. The read ends 4 residues early relative to the CDR3; the germline J gene fills the gap. The V gene is TRBV13-3, the J gene TRBJ2-2, with D perhaps TRBD1 (5 bases). This CDR3 has 15 amino acids. V was cut by 1 base and J by 5 bases, with 12 bases left in between. Germline CDR1 NNHDY, CDR2 SYVADS. The CDR3 DNA, read in part, is TGTGCCAGCAGTGATCTCAGGGAAGGGACCGGG. It is translated as CASSDLREGTG. The CDR3 as a whole reads CASSDLREGTGQLYF.

This clone was seen ten or more times. The germline and genes are mouse ones. From the germline J gene comes the end of the CDR3, since the read stops 4 residues before it. This chain links TRBV13-2 with TRBJ2-1; 9 positions match TRBD1. CDR3 length: 15 amino acids. CDR1 NNHNN and CDR2 SYGAGS come from the germline V gene (reference sequence). The sequenced part of the CDR3 DNA is TGTGCCAGCGGTGATGCCGGGACAGGGAGAGCT. Protein product: CASGDAGTGRA. The whole CDR3 sequence reads CASGDAGTGRAEQFF.

With regard to this clone: Gene names denote mouse genes. The CDR3 goes on 4 residues after the read ends, and that part is filled in from the germline J gene. The chain links TRBV13-3 to TRBJ1-1; 7 bases are a match to TRBD1. The CDR3 extends over 15 amino acids. From germline, CDR1 is NNHDY and CDR2 SYVADS. V dropped 0 bases and J dropped 3; count of bases not matched to a gene: 5. Partial CDR3 DNA: TGTGCCAGCAGTGATGCAGAGACAGGGTACACA. Residues: CASSDAETGYT. The whole CDR3 region reads CASSDAETGYTEVFF.

With regard to this clone: The germline and genes are mouse ones. The read is 4 residues too short to cover the CDR3 end, so that end is filled in from the germline J gene. This rearrangement joins TRBV1 to TRBJ2-2, with TRBD2 matching over 7 bases. The CDR3 length is 16 residues. From germline, CDR1 is NSQYPW and CDR2 LRSPGD (reference sequence). Germline trimming cut 0 bases from V and 4 bases from J; bases unmatched to any gene: 5. The CDR3 sequence: CTCSADRGGSTGQLYF. The CDR3 DNA, read in part, is TGCACCTGCAGTGCAGATCGGGGGGGGAGCACCGGG.

There are many counts of this clone. The gene symbols are mouse symbols. The read gets to within 4 residues of the CDR3 end, and the germline J gene fills in the rest. The chain uses TRBV13-3 and TRBJ1-4; D remains unclear. The CDR3 is 15 amino acids. Trimming shortened V by 4 bases and J by 0 bases, and 10 bases separated the two germline ends. Germline V gives CDR1 NNHDY, CDR2 SYVADS. The CDR3 region is CASSPEQVSNERLFF. CDR3 DNA (partial): TGTGCCAGCAGTCCCGAACAAGTTTCCAACGAA.

Remarks on this clone: Germline and genes: mouse. The sequence runs out 4 residues before the end of the CDR3; the remainder is reconstructed from the germline J gene. The chain links TRBV13-2 to TRBJ2-7, with D possibly TRBD1 on 6 matching bases. The germline V and J ends were trimmed by 3 bases and 3 bases, with 10 bases remaining between them. Looked up from germline, CDR1 is NNHNN and CDR2 is SYGAGS (reference sequence). The CDR3 totals 13 residues. The part of the CDR3 DNA that was read is TGTGCCAGCGGTGGGGACAAAAACTAT. Its translation is CASGGDKNY. The full CDR3 reads CASGGDKNYEQYF.

As for this clone: There is a difference at residue 11 between the TCRdb protein and the DNA translation, so the protein given here was translated from the DNA. Mouse germline and gene names are used. Sequencing ends 3 residues short of the CDR3 end; the germline J gene provides the rest. The genes are TRBV1 and TRBJ1-6; unclear D gene. TRBJ1-6 is an open reading frame whose function is uncertain. The CDR3 covers 14 residues. The V end lost 3 bases, the J end lost 2 bases, and 5 bases lay between the germline ends. The germline V gene has CDR1 NSQYPW and CDR2 LRSPGD (reference sequence). The CDR3 reads CTCSANAYNSPLYF. The CDR3 DNA, read in part, is TGCACCTGCAGTGCTAATGCCTATAATTCGCCC.

Concerning this clone itself: Germline and genes: mouse. The read ends 4 residues early relative to the CDR3; the germline J gene fills the gap. The chain employs TRBV13-3 and TRBJ1-1, with TRBD1 identical over 9 bases. The CDR3 length is 13 residues. The germline V gene encodes CDR1 NNHDY and CDR2 SYVADS. V shed 10 bases, J shed 1 base, and the junction held 5 bases outside the gene matches. Partial CDR3 DNA: TGTGCCGGACGACAGGGGGGAAACACA. It encodes CAGRQGGNT. The complete CDR3 reads CAGRQGGNTEVFF.

This clone has a handful of counts. Any gene name here is a mouse gene name. The CDR3 is cut off 4 residues early in the read; its end comes from the germline J gene. The V call is TRBV13-3, the J call TRBJ2-3, with 12 positions matching TRBD1. Germline CDR1 reads NNHDY; CDR2 reads SYVADS. The CDR3 spans 16 residues. V shed 4 bases and J 3 bases; nucleotides not matched to a gene: 6. The covered CDR3 bases are TGTGCCAGCAGTCAGGGACAGGGGGCGGGAGCAGAA. This gives the protein CASSQGQGAGAE. The CDR3 reads in full as CASSQGQGAGAETLYF.

This clone was picked up a small number of times. Gene labels here are mouse ones. The read stops 4 residues short of the end of the CDR3; the missing end is completed from the germline J gene. The J gene is TRBJ1-4, the V gene TRBV1; TRBD1 matches at 7 bases. The CDR3 consists of 16 residues. Germline CDR1 and CDR2: NSQYPW and LRSPGD (reference sequence). J was trimmed by 4 bases and V by 0 bases; bases with no gene match: 5. The CDR3 spells CTCSADSGTDNERLFF. The CDR3 DNA, read in part, is TGCACCTGCAGTGCAGATAGTGGGACAGACAACGAA.

Regarding this clone: Genes and germline are mouse. The read halts 4 residues ahead of the CDR3 end, with the missing end drawn from the germline J gene. This chain connects TRBV13-3 to TRBJ2-4, with a weak D call TRBD1 (5 bases). This CDR3 comprises 14 residues. The V and J ends lost 3 bases and 2 bases respectively, with 10 bases between them. Germline V gene lookup returns CDR1 NNHDY and CDR2 SYVADS. This CDR3 reads CASSAPGSQNTLYF. The sequenced part of the CDR3 DNA is TGTGCCAGCAGTGCCCCAGGGTCTCAAAAC. Variable domain in full (rest from reference TRBV13-3 and TRBJ2-4): EAAVTQSPRSKVAVTGGKVTLSCHQTNNHDYMYWYRQDTGHGLRLIHYSYVADSTEKGDIPDGYKASRPSQENFSLILELASLSQTAVYFCASSAPGSQNTLYFGAGTRLSVL.

This clone appeared a few times. Gene and germline names: mouse. The read halts 4 residues ahead of the CDR3 end, with the missing end drawn from the germline J gene. This rearrangement joins TRBV5 to TRBJ2-5; 10 bases align to TRBD2. V was pared by 4 bases and J by 0 bases, with 4 bases of the junction left unmatched. CDR1 and CDR2 from the germline V gene are LGHNA and YNLKQL (reference sequence). This CDR3 region has 16 residues. The chain's CDR3 is CASSPGLGINQDTQYF. Partial CDR3 DNA: TGTGCCAGCAGCCCGGGACTGGGGATTAACCAAGAC.

This clone was counted between two and nine times. The genes are named according to mouse. The read terminates 4 residues before the CDR3 end, so the remaining end is supplied by the germline J gene. This chain joins TRBV13-3 and TRBJ2-7; D possibly corresponds to TRBD1 (5 bases). The germline CDR1 and CDR2 sequences are NNHDY and SYVADS. CDR3 length equals 15 residues. The V and J ends lost 0 bases and 0 bases respectively, with 10 bases between them. CDR3 DNA (partial): TGTGCCAGCAGTGATGGGGAGGGGTCCTCCTAT. As protein: CASSDGEGSSY. The CDR3 in its entirety is CASSDGEGSSYEQYF.

A word on this clone: The DNA translation disagrees with the TCRdb protein at residue 13, so the protein in this description comes from the DNA. The listed genes are named as in mouse. Read data end 3 residues before the CDR3 end; the end is taken from the germline J gene. The chain combines TRBV13-3 with TRBJ1-3; 8 bases map to TRBD1. Germline V lookup: CDR1 NNHDY, CDR2 SYVADS. This CDR3 has 16 amino acids. V gave up 1 base and J gave up 2 bases; unmatched junction bases: 5. CDR3 DNA, as far as it was read: TGTGCCAGCAGTGATCCTCAGGGGGCGGCTGGAAATACG. Amino acid sequence: CASSDPQGAAGNT. The full CDR3 sequence reads CASSDPQGAAGNTLYF.

Only a few counts were recorded for this clone. The genes and germline here are from mouse. The read gets to within 4 residues of the CDR3 end, and the germline J gene fills in the rest. The chain joins TRBV1 to TRBJ2-1, with TRBD1 matching over 8 bases. Germline CDR1 is NSQYPW and CDR2 is LRSPGD (reference sequence). The CDR3 has 16 residues. The junction had 6 bases not matched to a gene; V was cut back by 4 bases and J by 1 base. The part of the CDR3 DNA that was read is TGCACCTGCAGTGGGACAGGGAAAGGGAACTATGCT. It yields the protein CTCSGTGKGNYA. From start to end, the CDR3 is CTCSGTGKGNYAEQFF.

A remark on this clone: Mouse germline and gene names are used. Coverage ceases 4 residues before the CDR3 finishes, and the germline J gene fills in the end. This sequence joins TRBV19 and TRBJ2-7, with a weak D call TRBD1 (6 bases). This CDR3 has 14 residues. Germline V CDR1 and CDR2: FNHDT, SITEND (reference sequence). The DNA read from the CDR3 is TGTGCCAGCAGTATAGAGGGGGTAGTGGAT. It specifies CASSIEGVVD. The whole CDR3 is CASSIEGVVDEQYF.

This clone was seen only a few times. The protein here is the DNA translation, as the TCRdb protein differs from it at residue 11. The germline and genes are mouse ones. The read falls 3 residues short of the CDR3 end, and the missing part is taken from the germline J gene. The chain combines TRBV13-3 with TRBJ1-6, with 7 nucleotides matching TRBD1. TRBJ1-6 is an ORF for which the function is uncertain. This CDR3 has 14 amino acids. The V gene's germline CDR1 is NNHDY and CDR2 SYVADS. Unmatched junction bases numbered 6, after V lost 5 bases and J lost 7 bases. The CDR3 sequence: CASSPGTVNSPLYF. CDR3 DNA, as far as it was read: TGTGCCAGCAGCCCCGGGACAGTCAATTCGCCC.

This clone has more than one count but fewer than ten. At residue 12, the translated DNA and the protein in TCRdb do not agree; the protein given here is derived from the DNA. Each gene name is a mouse one. The observed sequence ends 3 residues before the CDR3 terminus, with the missing tail filled in from the germline J gene. The V gene is TRBV13-3, the J gene TRBJ1-3, with D possibly matching TRBD1 (6 bases). Germline lookup yields CDR1 NNHDY and CDR2 SYVADS. There are 15 residues in the CDR3. V lost 2 bases, J lost 0 bases, and 9 bases lay in between. The CDR3 loop reads CASSEDSLSGNTLYF. The sequenced CDR3 bases are TGTGCCAGCAGTGAGGACAGTCTTTCTGGAAATACG.

This clone has more than one count but fewer than ten. The gene names given are mouse names. The CDR3 end lies 4 residues beyond the end of the read and is filled in from the germline J gene. J is TRBJ2-5 and V is TRBV13-3; D unclear. This CDR3 contains 14 residues. Germline lookup yields CDR1 NNHDY and CDR2 SYVADS. CDR3 DNA (partial): TGTGCCAGCAGTGATGCCCTGGAAGAAGAC. This gives the protein CASSDALEED. The CDR3, in full, reads CASSDALEEDTQYF.